One and the same sample provided the 15 T cell receptor beta chains below, sequenced in a study of blood T cell repertoires in COVID-19. Repertoires were generated with immunoSEQ multiplex PCR, while TCRdb's copy carries only in-frame clones and drops some. The table includes around 100,000 clones, about 90% detected once. The specimen was peripheral blood. The source is a human donor in a cohort sampled during active COVID-19.

This chain uses TRBV9 with TRBJ2-1; 10 bases align to TRBD2. This CDR3 comprises 15 residues. V lost 0 bases and J lost 7; bases outside the gene matches: 4. CDR1 SGDLS and CDR2 YYNGEE come from the germline V gene. Written as DNA, the CDR3 is TGTGCCAGCAGCGTAGCTAGCGGGAGAGCGAATGAGCAGTTCTTC. Amino acids: CASSVASGRANEQFF. Full variable domain (remainder filled in from reference TRBV9 and TRBJ2-1): DSGVTQTPKHLITATGQRVTLRCSPRSGDLSVYWYQQSLDQGLQFLIQYYNGEERAKGNILERFSAQQFPDLHSELNLSSLELGDSALYFCASSVASGRANEQFFGPGTRLTVL.

In this sample, this clone turned up once. The genes are TRBV24-1 and TRBJ2-3, with D possibly being TRBD2 (6 bases). Per germline, CDR1 KGHDR and CDR2 SFDVKD. The V and J ends lost 7 bases and 5 bases respectively, with 9 bases between them. CDR3 length equals 12 residues. CDR3 in amino acids: CATSPGGDTQYF. The CDR3 coding sequence is TGTGCCACCAGCCCCGGGGGAGATACGCAGTATTTT.

This clone has just a few counts. The V and J genes are TRBV7-9 and TRBJ1-2; 7 bases line up with TRBD1. The V and J ends lost 2 bases and 8 bases, in that order; junction bases with no gene match: 5. CDR1 is SEHNR and CDR2 is FQNEAQ in the germline V gene (reference sequence). The CDR3 extends over 13 amino acids. The CDR3 loop reads CASSLTTGEGYTF. CDR3 nucleotide sequence: TGTGCCAGCAGCTTAACTACAGGGGAGGGCTACACCTTC. Full variable domain (outside the CDR3, taken from reference TRBV7-9 and TRBJ1-2): DTGVSQNPRHKITKRGQNVTFRCDPISEHNRLYWYRQTLGQGPEFLTYFQNEAQLEKSRLLSDRFSAERPKGSFSTLEIQRTEQGDSAMYLCASSLTTGEGYTFGSGTRLTVV.

This chain joins TRBV19 and TRBJ1-4; the D gene is possibly TRBD1 (6 bases). CDR3 length: 16 residues. The ends were cut back, 3 bases at V and 3 bases at J, with 14 bases in the middle. The germline CDR1 and CDR2 sequences are LNHDA and SQIVND (reference sequence). CDR3 loop: CASSIFGGPPNEKLFF. Here the CDR3 DNA reads TGTGCCAGTAGTATTTTCGGGGGGCCGCCTAATGAAAAACTGTTTTTT.

This chain joins TRBV5-1 and TRBJ2-1; 10 nucleotides match TRBD2. The germline CDR1 and CDR2 sequences are SGHRS and YFSETQ. This CDR3 comprises 16 residues. Trimming at V came to 4 bases and at J to 6 bases, leaving 10 bases not matched to a gene. CDR3 nucleotides: TGCGCCAGCAGCGCCGAGCTAGCGGGAGTGAGCAATGAGCAGTTCTTC. As protein: CASSAELAGVSNEQFF.

This chain joins TRBV12-3 or TRBV12-4 and TRBJ2-1; D gene uncertain. Between the trimmed V and J ends, which lost 6 bases and 6 bases, there was a span of 6 bases. The CDR3 has 11 residues. The CDR3 region has the DNA TGTGCCAGCAGGGCTCGCAATGAGCAGTTCTTC. Encoded protein: CASRARNEQFF.

The chain links TRBV6-5 to TRBJ2-7; TRBD2 is a possible D gene (6 bases). The length of the CDR3 is 14 residues. Germline CDR1 is MNHEY and CDR2 is SVGAGI. Trimming took off 5 bases at V and 7 bases at J, with 18 bases between the two ends. The CDR3 sequence: CASSTLEGLGEQYF. CDR3 coding DNA: TGTGCCAGCAGTACCCTGGAGGGACTGGGAGAGCAGTACTTC.

The V call is TRBV5-8, the J call TRBJ1-2, with D unclear. V shed 0 bases and J shed 2 bases, with 11 bases lying between them. Germline CDR1 SGHTS, CDR2 YDEGEE. The CDR3 totals 15 residues. CDR3 amino acids: CASSLGSYKNYGYTF. The DNA for the CDR3 is TGTGCCAGCAGCTTGGGGAGTTACAAGAACTATGGCTACACCTTC. The whole variable domain, filled in from reference TRBV5-8 and TRBJ1-2, reads EAGVTQSPTHLIKTRGQQATLRCSPISGHTSVYWYQQALGLGLQFLLWYDEGEERNRGNFPPRFSGRQFPNYSSELNVNALELEDSALYLCASSLGSYKNYGYTFGSGTRLTVV.

Comments on this clone: A junction end diverges from the germline sequence, so it may reflect a read error. The chain carries TRBV6-5 and TRBJ2-5, with D perhaps TRBD2 (5 bases). CDR1 and CDR2 from the germline V gene are MNHEY and SVGAGI. The CDR3 sequence is 13 residues long. The CDR3 loop reads CASSYSRGGGEDF. For the CDR3, the DNA is TGTGCCAGCAGTTACTCGCGCGGTGGAGGTGAGGACTTC.

The V and J genes are TRBV15 and TRBJ1-4; D gene unclear. This CDR3 has 15 amino acids. V lost 2 bases to trimming and J lost 2 bases, with 9 bases between them. Germline CDR1 reads LNHNV; CDR2 reads YYDKDF (reference sequence). The CDR3 sequence is CATSRKYITNEKLFF. The CDR3, as DNA: TGTGCCACCAGCAGAAAATACATCACTAATGAAAAACTGTTTTTT.

V is TRBV9 and J is TRBJ2-1, with TRBD1 matching 12 bases. The CDR3 consists of 15 residues. Germline V gene lookup returns CDR1 SGDLS and CDR2 YYNGEE. V lost 4 bases, J lost 8 bases, and 7 bases stayed unmatched. CDR3 amino acids: CASSSWDRGLHEQFF. DNA for the CDR3: TGTGCCAGCAGCAGCTGGGACAGGGGGCTCCATGAGCAGTTCTTC.

V and J are TRBV30 and TRBJ1-1; 8 bases match TRBD1. CDR1 is GTSNPN and CDR2 is SVGIG in the germline V gene (reference sequence). This CDR3 has 12 residues. Unmatched junction bases numbered 5, after V lost 5 bases and J lost 6 bases. For the CDR3, the DNA is TGTGCCTGGGGGGGACAGGACGCTGAAGCTTTCTTT. It yields the protein CAWGGQDAEAFF.

The chain recombines TRBV2 with TRBJ1-1; TRBD1 matches at 8 bases. V shed 7 bases, J shed 3 bases, and the junction held 4 bases outside the gene matches. The CDR3 totals 13 residues. CDR1 is SNHLY and CDR2 is FYNNEI in the germline V gene. The CDR3 DNA is TGTGCCAGCACAGGGACAGGCTACACTGAAGCTTTCTTT. Its protein product is CASTGTGYTEAFF.

V is TRBV18 and J is TRBJ2-7; unclear D gene. CDR3 length: 14 amino acids. The V end was cut by 1 base, the J end by 3 bases, with 10 bases between. Germline V CDR1 and CDR2: KGHSH, LQKENI. The CDR3 sequence is CASSPLPTVYEQYF. CDR3 bases: TGTGCCAGCTCACCACTACCTACAGTCTACGAGCAGTACTTC.

Worth noting for this clone: A read error may produce the germline difference seen at one junction end. The chain combines TRBV19 with TRBJ2-4; 9 positions match TRBD1. The V gene's germline CDR1 is LNHDA and CDR2 SQIVND (reference sequence). The CDR3 spans 13 residues. CDR3 in amino acids: CASSPITGTGTHF. The CDR3 nucleotides read TGTGCCAGTAGCCCCATTACCGGGACAGGGACTCACTTC.